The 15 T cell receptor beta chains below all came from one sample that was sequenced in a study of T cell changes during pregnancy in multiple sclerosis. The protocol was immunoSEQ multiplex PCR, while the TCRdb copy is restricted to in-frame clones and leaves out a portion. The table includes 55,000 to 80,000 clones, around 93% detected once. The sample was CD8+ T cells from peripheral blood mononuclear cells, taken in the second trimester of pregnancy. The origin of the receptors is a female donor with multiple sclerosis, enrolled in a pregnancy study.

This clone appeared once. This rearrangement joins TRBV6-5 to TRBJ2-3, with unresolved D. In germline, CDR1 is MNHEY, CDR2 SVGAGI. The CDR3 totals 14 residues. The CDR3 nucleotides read TGTGCTTCCTACGGTGAGGTTGGGACAGATACGCAGTATTTT. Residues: CASYGEVGTDTQYF.

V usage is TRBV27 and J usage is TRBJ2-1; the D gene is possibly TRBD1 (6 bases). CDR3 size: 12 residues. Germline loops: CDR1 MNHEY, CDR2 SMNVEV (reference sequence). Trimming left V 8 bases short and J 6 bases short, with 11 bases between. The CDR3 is CASGQGSNEQFF. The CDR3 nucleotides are TGTGCCAGCGGCCAGGGGTCCAATGAGCAGTTCTTC.

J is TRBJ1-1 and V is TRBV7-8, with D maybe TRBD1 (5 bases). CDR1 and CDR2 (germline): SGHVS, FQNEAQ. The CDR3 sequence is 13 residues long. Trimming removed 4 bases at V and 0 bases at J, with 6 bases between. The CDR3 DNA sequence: TGTGCCAGCAGCTCGGACATGAACACTGAAGCTTTCTTT. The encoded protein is CASSSDMNTEAFF.

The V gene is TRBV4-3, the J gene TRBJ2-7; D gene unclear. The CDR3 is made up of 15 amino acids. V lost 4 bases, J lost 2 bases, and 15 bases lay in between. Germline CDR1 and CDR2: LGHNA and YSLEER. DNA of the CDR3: TGCGCCAGCAGCCTGAGCGCGGCGGCGGCCTACGAGCAGTACTTC. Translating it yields CASSLSAAAAYEQYF.

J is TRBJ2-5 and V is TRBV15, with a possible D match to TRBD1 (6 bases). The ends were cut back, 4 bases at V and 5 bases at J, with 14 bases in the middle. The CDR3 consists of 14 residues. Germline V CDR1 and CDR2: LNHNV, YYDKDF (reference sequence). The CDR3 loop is CATSITQGPETQYF. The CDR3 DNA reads TGTGCCACCAGCATAACACAGGGTCCGGAGACCCAGTACTTC.

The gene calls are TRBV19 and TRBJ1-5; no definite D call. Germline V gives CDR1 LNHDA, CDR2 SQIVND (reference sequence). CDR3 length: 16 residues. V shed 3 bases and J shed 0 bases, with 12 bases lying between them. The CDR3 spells CASSMGSRYSNQPQHF. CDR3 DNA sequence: TGTGCCAGTAGTATGGGCAGCCGTTATAGCAATCAGCCCCAGCATTTT.

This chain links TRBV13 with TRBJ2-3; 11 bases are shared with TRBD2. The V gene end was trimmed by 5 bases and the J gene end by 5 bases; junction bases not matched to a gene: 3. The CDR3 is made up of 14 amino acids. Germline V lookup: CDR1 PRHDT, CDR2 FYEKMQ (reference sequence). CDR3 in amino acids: CASSPGLAGDTQYF. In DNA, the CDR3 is TGTGCCAGCAGCCCCGGACTAGCGGGAGATACGCAGTATTTT.

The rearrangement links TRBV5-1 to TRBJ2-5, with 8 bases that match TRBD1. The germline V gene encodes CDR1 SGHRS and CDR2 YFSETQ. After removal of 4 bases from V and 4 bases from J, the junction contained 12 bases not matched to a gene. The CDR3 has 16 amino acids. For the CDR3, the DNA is TGCGCCAGCAGCCCGACCGGACAGGGCAGAAGAGAGACCCAGTACTTC. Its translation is CASSPTGQGRRETQYF. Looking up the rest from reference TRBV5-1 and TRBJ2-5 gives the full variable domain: KAGVTQTPRYLIKTRGQQVTLSCSPISGHRSVSWYQQTPGQGLQFLFEYFSETQRNKGNFPGRFSGRQFSNSRSEMNVSTLELGDSALYLCASSPTGQGRRETQYFGPGTRLLVL.

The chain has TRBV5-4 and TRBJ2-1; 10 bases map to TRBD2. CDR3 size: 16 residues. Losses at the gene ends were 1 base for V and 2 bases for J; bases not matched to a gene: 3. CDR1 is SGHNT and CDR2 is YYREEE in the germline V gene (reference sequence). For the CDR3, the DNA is TGTGCCAGCAGCTTGTCGAGCGGGAGGGCCTACAATGAGCAGTTCTTC. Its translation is CASSLSSGRAYNEQFF.

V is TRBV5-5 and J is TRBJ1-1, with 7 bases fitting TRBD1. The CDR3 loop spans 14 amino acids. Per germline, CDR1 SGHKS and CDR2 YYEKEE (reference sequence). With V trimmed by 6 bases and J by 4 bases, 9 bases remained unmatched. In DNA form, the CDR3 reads TGTGCCAGCAATACTGACAGGGTGGGCACTGAAGCTTTCTTT. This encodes CASNTDRVGTEAFF.

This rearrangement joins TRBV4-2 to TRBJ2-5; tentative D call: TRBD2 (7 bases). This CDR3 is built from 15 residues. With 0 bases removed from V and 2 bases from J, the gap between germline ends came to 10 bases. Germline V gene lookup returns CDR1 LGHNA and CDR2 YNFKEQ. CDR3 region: CASSQEAGAQETQYF. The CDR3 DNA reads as TGTGCCAGCAGCCAAGAGGCGGGGGCTCAAGAGACCCAGTACTTC.

CDR3 sequence (DNA): TGTGCCAGCAGCTTACGATGGGCGGGACTAGGGGACAATGAGCAGTTCTTC. Protein product: CASSLRWAGLGDNEQFF. This chain uses TRBV7-9 with TRBJ2-1; TRBD2 matches 8 bases. The germline gives CDR1 SEHNR, CDR2 FQNEAQ (reference sequence). V gave up 2 bases and J gave up 5 bases; unmatched junction bases: 11. The length of the CDR3 is 17 residues.

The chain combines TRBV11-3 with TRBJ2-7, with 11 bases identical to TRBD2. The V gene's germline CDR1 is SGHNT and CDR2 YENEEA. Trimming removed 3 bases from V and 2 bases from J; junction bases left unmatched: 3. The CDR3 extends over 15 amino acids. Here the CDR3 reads CASSFTSGSTYEQYF. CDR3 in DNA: TGTGCCAGCAGCTTCACTAGCGGGAGTACCTACGAGCAGTACTTC.

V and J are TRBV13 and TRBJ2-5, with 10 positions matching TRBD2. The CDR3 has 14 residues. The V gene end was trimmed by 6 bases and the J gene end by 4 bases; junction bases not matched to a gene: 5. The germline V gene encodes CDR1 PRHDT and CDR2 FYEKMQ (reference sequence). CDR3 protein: CASRSGRVRETQYF. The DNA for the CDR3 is TGTGCCAGCAGGAGCGGGAGGGTTAGAGAGACCCAGTACTTC.

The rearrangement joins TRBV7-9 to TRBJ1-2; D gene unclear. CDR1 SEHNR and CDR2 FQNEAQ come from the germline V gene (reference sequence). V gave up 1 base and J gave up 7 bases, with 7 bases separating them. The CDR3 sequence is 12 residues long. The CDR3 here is CASSLDLRGYTF. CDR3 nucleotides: TGTGCCAGCAGCTTAGATCTTCGTGGCTACACCTTC.